The 15 T cell receptor beta chains in this list originate from one sample, sequenced in a study of identical twins. One entry per CDR3 protein, called by TCRdb with MiXCR from the 5' RACE reads. The sample includes around 530,000 distinct CDR3 sequences, about 15% of them seen just once. The same sample was also studied in work on yellow fever vaccine responses in identical twins.

The sequenced sample was CD4+ T cells sorted from blood. All receptors come from a woman aged 18 to 35 in good health.

A few counts support this clonotype. The chain combines TRBV25-1 with TRBJ2-3, with 8 positions matching TRBD1. This CDR3 comprises 15 residues. Trimming cost V 3 bases and J 4 bases; bases outside gene matches: 6. Germline V gene lookup returns CDR1 MGHDK and CDR2 SYGVNS. The CDR3 region is CASSEDRVASDTQYF. CDR3 coding DNA: TGTGCCAGCAGTGAGGACAGGGTCGCTTCAGATACGCAGTATTTT.

The J gene is TRBJ1-1, the V gene TRBV7-8; TRBD1 aligns across 8 bases. V was clipped by 5 bases and J by 1 base; unmatched bases: 15. In germline, CDR1 is SGHVS, CDR2 FQNEAQ. This CDR3 is built from 18 residues. For the CDR3, the DNA is TGTGCCAGCAGCCGAGAGGTCGCCCCAGGACAGGGGAACACTGAAGCTTTCTTT. Translated: CASSREVAPGQGNTEAFF.

The gene calls are TRBV11-2 and TRBJ1-5; D gene unclear. Trimming removed 3 bases from V and 5 bases from J, with 8 bases in between. Germline V gene lookup returns CDR1 SGHAT and CDR2 FQNNGV. The CDR3 loop spans 13 amino acids. CDR3 bases: TGTGCCAGCAGCTTCATGTCTGATCAGCCCCAGCATTTT. The encoded protein is CASSFMSDQPQHF.

This clonotype was detected many times. The chain couples TRBV12-3 or TRBV12-4 to TRBJ2-3; 14 nucleotides agree with TRBD2. Trimming at V came to 6 bases and at J to 3 bases, leaving 5 bases not matched to a gene. The CDR3 sequence is 16 residues long. The chain's CDR3 is CASSQGLAGATDTQYF. The CDR3, as DNA: TGTGCCAGCAGCCAGGGACTAGCGGGAGCAACAGATACGCAGTATTTT.

This clonotype was seen only a few times. J is TRBJ2-7 and V is TRBV14; D is unresolved. The CDR3 runs 14 residues. Germline CDR1 SGHDN, CDR2 FVKESK. Trimming shortened V by 1 base and J by 1 base, and 8 bases separated the two germline ends. The CDR3 region is CASSQVYGSYEQYF. CDR3 coding DNA: TGTGCCAGCAGCCAAGTTTACGGGTCCTACGAGCAGTACTTC.

Concerning this clonotype: The CDR3 does not close with the conserved phenylalanine or tryptophan, likely indicating a read error. This chain connects TRBV10-3 to TRBJ2-7, with 8 bases that match TRBD2. From germline, CDR1 is ENHRY and CDR2 SYGVKD. The V gene end was trimmed by 3 bases and the J gene end by 2 bases; junction bases not matched to a gene: 15. The CDR3 covers 18 residues. For the CDR3, the DNA is TGTGCCATCAGTGACCCGGACGGGAGGGCTGTCGGAGCCTACGAGCAGTACCTC. It encodes CAISDPDGRAVGAYEQYL.

This clonotype has just one count. The gene calls are TRBV11-2 and TRBJ2-1; 11 bases match TRBD1. CDR3 length: 17 residues. Per germline, CDR1 SGHAT and CDR2 FQNNGV. Trimming took 5 bases from V and 4 from J; bases not matched to a gene: 10. CDR3 sequence: CASSSLPGQGDYNEQFF. Written as DNA, the CDR3 is TGTGCCAGCAGCAGCCTTCCGGGACAGGGGGATTACAATGAGCAGTTCTTC.

V usage is TRBV20-1 and J usage is TRBJ2-1; D unresolved. CDR1 DFQATT and CDR2 SNEGSKA come from the germline V gene (reference sequence). The CDR3 spans 12 residues. Trimming pared 8 bases from V and 12 bases from J, leaving 20 bases between. The CDR3 coding sequence is TGCAGTCCAAGTTCCCCCCTAATAATGCAGTTCTTC. Its translation is CSPSSPLIMQFF.

The V call is TRBV10-1, the J call TRBJ2-2; TRBD2 might be the D (6 bases). This CDR3 has 15 residues. The germline V gene encodes CDR1 WNHNN and CDR2 SYGVQD (reference sequence). The V end lost 2 bases, the J end lost 7 bases, and 14 bases lay between the germline ends. CDR3 in amino acids: CASSEGLPPFGELFF. CDR3 sequence (DNA): TGCGCCAGCAGTGAGGGACTACCCCCGTTCGGGGAGCTGTTTTTT.

This clonotype was seen more than once but under ten times. V is TRBV12-3 or TRBV12-4 and J is TRBJ2-3; TRBD2 aligns across 8 bases. The CDR3 runs 16 residues. Trimming cost V 6 bases and J 2 bases; bases outside gene matches: 10. Here the CDR3 reads CASSTGVAGYTDTQYF. CDR3 bases: TGTGCCAGCAGCACGGGGGTAGCGGGATACACAGATACGCAGTATTTT.

V is TRBV27 and J is TRBJ2-7, with 10 bases matching TRBD2. Trimming at V came to 5 bases and at J to 6 bases, leaving 10 bases not matched to a gene. Germline CDR1 is MNHEY and CDR2 is SMNVEV (reference sequence). The CDR3 has 15 residues. The CDR3 here is CASSKTSGNNIEQYV. CDR3 bases: TGTGCCAGCAGTAAAACTAGCGGGAATAACATCGAGCAGTACGTC.

The rearrangement joins TRBV4-1 to TRBJ2-2; the D gene is possibly TRBD2 (5 bases). Germline loops: CDR1 MGHRA, CDR2 YSYEKL. The V gene lost 2 bases and the J gene lost 6 bases, with 13 bases spanning the gap. This CDR3 contains 15 residues. CDR3 DNA: TGCGCCAGCAGCCAACGTGGGAGTAACGCCGGGGAGCTGTTTTTT. This encodes CASSQRGSNAGELFF.

This clonotype was counted between two and nine times. This sequence joins TRBV5-1 and TRBJ1-2; D unclear. This CDR3 comprises 14 residues. Germline CDR1 SGHRS, CDR2 YFSETQ. The ends were cut back, 0 bases at V and 6 bases at J, with 12 bases in the middle. In DNA form, the CDR3 reads TGCGCCAGCAGCTTGGGAGGCTCTAGGGATGGCTACACCTTC. This translates into CASSLGGSRDGYTF.

The J gene is TRBJ2-5, the V gene TRBV5-1; D not certain. The CDR3 contains 15 residues. Germline V gives CDR1 SGHRS, CDR2 YFSETQ. V lost 0 bases to trimming and J lost 1 base, with 10 bases between them. CDR3 sequence reads: CASSLAIGSQETQYF. The CDR3 bases are TGCGCCAGCAGCTTGGCGATAGGTAGCCAAGAGACCCAGTACTTC.

This rearrangement joins TRBV12-3 or TRBV12-4 to TRBJ1-6, with TRBD1 as a possible D gene (5 bases). Trimming stripped 5 bases from V and 3 bases from J, with 11 bases between. There are 15 residues in the CDR3. The CDR3: CASSPRDGYNSPLHF. The DNA for the CDR3 is TGTGCCAGCAGTCCCCGGGACGGCTATAATTCACCCCTCCACTTT.